The clone carrying this TCR beta chain turned up a few times. The data derive from a study of blood T cells in healthy people across ages. A second PCR, run for roughly 6 to 11 cycles, used a sample-barcoded 5' primer plus a J-beta primer mix. TCRdb recomputed calls from the 5' RACE reads with MiXCR, one row per CDR3 protein. The sample records approximately 800,000 distinct CDR3 sequences, roughly 25% being singletons. These same data were also listed under a study on T cells of mothers and their children.

The sequence was collected from a boy aged 5-17 years in good health. Source material: blood.

This CDR3 is CASSQLTSGRSYNEQFF. The CDR3 DNA reads TGCGCCAGCAGCCAACTGACTAGCGGGAGGTCCTACAATGAGCAGTTCTTC. The chain has TRBV4-3 and TRBJ2-1; 13 nucleotides align to TRBD2. The CDR3 has 17 residues. The germline gives CDR1 LGHNA, CDR2 YSLEER. J gave up 1 base and V 2 bases, and 2 bases lay outside the gene matches.